This TCR beta chain is drawn from a study of CD4 T cells in relation to SARS-CoV-2 and coronaviruses (dated by TCRdb to the early 2020s). At the level of the whole study: Using patient-derived lymphoblastoid cell lines, the shared crossreactive spike epitopes were mapped to their HLA restriction. Memory CD4+ T cell crossreactivity between SARS-CoV-2 and common cold coronavirus spike proteins was assessed at the TCR clonotype level in the study. For other donors in the study, expansion assays were sequenced with a different, Illumina-based TCR-beta assay. The Adaptive Biotechnologies TCR-sequencing kit was used for samples from three pre-COVID donors and for the naive versus memory experiments, whereas the other data were Illumina-based.

CD4+ T cells from unexposed donors were collected before the COVID-19 pandemic (2011-2018). Naive and memory CD4+ T cells were separated from cryopreserved PBMCs by first enriching for CD4 and then performing EasySep naive CD4+ T cell enrichment. The leukapheresis product for the unexposed donors was obtained through commercial purchase. Ficoll-Paque PLUS gradient centrifugation was used to isolate PBMCs from either whole blood or leukapheresis product. PBMCs were either used fresh in the expansion assay or cryopreserved at -140 degrees C. The QIAamp Micro DNA Kit was used to extract genomic DNA from the CD4+ T cells. Deep-resolution immunoSEQ TCR-beta sequencing was performed on DNA from uncultured naive and memory CD4+ T cells. For the original study's pipeline: During preprocessing, nonproductive sequences were discarded, as were any CDR3s that did not begin with C, did not end with F or W, or were shorter than 7 amino acids. Cultured and uncultured naive and memory CD4+ repertoires were searched for previously identified spike- and CEF-reactive CDR3s. CDR3 homology was quantified as pairwise Levenshtein distance, calculated with the stringdist R package after three terminal residues were trimmed from each end. TCRdb carries this immuneACCESS record with in-frame sequences only. Its versions omit some clonotypes, under half of them owing to an unresolved V gene in the studies checked, with the rest unexplained. V and J calls and clone size are as listed in that table; D and trimming were resolved from the DNA. This sample has tens of thousands of clones in its table, and more than 80% of those were observed once. The ten largest make up approximately 1.5% of the sample.

Worth noting for this clone: Its specific antigen is unknown. It has no much larger one-base neighbor in the sample; base qualities were not kept.

Study-wide conclusions, independent of this receptor: Because the crossreactivity analysis focused on spike protein, crossreactivity against other viral proteins was not assessed. Pre-pandemic and post-infection samples were not both contributed by any donor, so tracing of the source of pre-existing responses was limited. Around 65% of donors had memory CD4+ clonotypes that crossrecognized SARS-CoV-2 and at least one common cold coronavirus spike. Compared with monoreactive clones, crossreactive clones had significantly weaker SARS-CoV-2-driven expansion, a result consistent with antigenic imprinting. Sequencing naive versus memory cells indicated that the assay picks up memory recall responses, not primary responses primed during culture. The study was limited by small numbers of patients and tested TCRs.

Material for sequencing was memory CD4+ T cells from PBMCs. In light of the paper, this sample's cell subset or site label describes: memory (non-naive) CD4+ T cells. The sequence derives from a human donor in good health.

The DNA reads TGCGCCAGCAGCCTGCGACTAGCGGAACAAGAGACCCAGTACTTC. It codes for CASSLRLAEQETQYF. This chain joins TRBV4-1 to TRBJ2-5; the central 9 bases match TRBD2. The CDR3 measures 15 amino acids from cysteine to phenylalanine. The read is trimmed to its CDR3 DNA, 45 bases read in frame from base 1. Ends trimmed: V by 4 bases, J by 2 bases; bases unmatched to a gene: 5. According to the germline V gene, CDR1 reads MGHRA and CDR2 reads YSYEKL.